A single sample is the source of the 4 T cell receptor beta chains below, sequenced in a study of cytomegalovirus exposure and HLA in healthy donors. PCR primers comprised 60 Vbeta and 13 Jbeta primers. Libraries were prepared by immunoSEQ multiplex PCR; TCRdb keeps only in-frame clonotypes and omits some of them. The sample records about 200,000 clones, 65% to 80% being singletons. The source material was PBMCs. The receptors originated from a man aged 35 to 55 in good health and CMV-seronegative.

DNA of the CDR3: TGTGCCAGAAGCTTTTCTATGAACCAGGTTAGCAATCAGCCCCAGCATTTT. Translated: CARSFSMNQVSNQPQHF. The genes are TRBV5-3 and TRBJ1-5; D gene unclear. TRBV5-3 is an open reading frame, and its role is uncertain. Trimming took 2 bases from V and 0 from J, leaving 15 bases between them. CDR3 length: 17 amino acids.

The chain combines TRBV6-1 with TRBJ1-2; the match to TRBD1 covers 9 bases. This CDR3 comprises 15 residues. The V segment lost 4 bases and the J segment 7 bases; nucleotides outside the gene matches: 10. Germline V gene data show CDR1 as MNHNS and CDR2 as SASEGT. The CDR3 DNA sequence: TGTGCCAGCAGTGGTTGGACAGGGGACGGGTCTGGCTACACCTTC. It specifies CASSGWTGDGSGYTF.

The CDR3 DNA follows: TGTGCCAGCCTGGACTTCCCCCGGGGTTACCAAGAGACCCAGTACTTC. The encoded protein is CASLDFPRGYQETQYF. The chain has TRBV6-4 and TRBJ2-5, with TRBD2 as a possible D gene (5 bases). CDR1 and CDR2 (germline): MRHNA, SNTAGT. The ends were cut back, 8 bases at V and 0 bases at J, with 19 bases in the middle. The CDR3 extends over 16 amino acids.

The V gene is TRBV27, the J gene TRBJ1-3, with D hard to call. This CDR3 is 15 amino acids long. V was shortened by 0 bases and J by 7 bases, with 13 bases between the two germline ends. The germline CDR1 and CDR2 sequences are MNHEY and SMNVEV (reference sequence). This CDR3 reads CASSLSTEPWNTIYF. The CDR3 coding sequence is TGTGCCAGCAGTTTATCAACGGAGCCATGGAACACCATATATTTT.